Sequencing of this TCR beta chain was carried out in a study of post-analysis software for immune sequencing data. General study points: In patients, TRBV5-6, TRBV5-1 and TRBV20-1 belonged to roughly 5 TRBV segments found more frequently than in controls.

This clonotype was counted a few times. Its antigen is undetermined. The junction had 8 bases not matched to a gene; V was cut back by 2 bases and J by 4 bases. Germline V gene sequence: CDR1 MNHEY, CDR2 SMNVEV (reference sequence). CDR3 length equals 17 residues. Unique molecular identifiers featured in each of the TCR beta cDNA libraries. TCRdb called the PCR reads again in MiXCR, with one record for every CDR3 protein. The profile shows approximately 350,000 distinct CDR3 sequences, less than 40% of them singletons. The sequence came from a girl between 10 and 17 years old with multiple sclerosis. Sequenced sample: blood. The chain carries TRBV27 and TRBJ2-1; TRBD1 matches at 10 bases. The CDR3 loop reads CASSLREGQGGYNEQFF. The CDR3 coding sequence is TGTGCCAGCAGTTTAAGGGAAGGACAGGGGGGGTACAATGAGCAGTTCTTC.